The clone carrying this T cell receptor beta chain has a handful of counts. The record originates from a study of blood T cells in healthy people across ages. V was clipped by 8 bases and J by 0 bases, with 14 bases between them. Germline CDR1 is SNHLY and CDR2 is FYNNEI. The CDR3 has 15 residues. Combining a sample-barcoded 5' primer with a J-beta primer mix, a second PCR ran for about 7 to 12 cycles. With 12 random nucleotides, a template-switch adaptor tagged each individual cDNA molecule. MiXCR, applied by TCRdb to the 5' RACE reads, yields one record per CDR3 protein. The sample consists of 1.4 million or so distinct CDR3 sequences, about 45% of them appearing once. Per individual sample, total RNA of at least 5.5 micrograms was extracted.

V usage is TRBV2 and J usage is TRBJ2-1; TRBD2 is a possible D gene (6 bases). Sequenced material: blood. This TCR was recovered from a woman younger than 30 in good health. The CDR3 DNA reads TGTGCCAGCCCCAAGGCGGGAATCTCCTACAATGAGCAGTTCTTC. Translating it yields CASPKAGISYNEQFF.